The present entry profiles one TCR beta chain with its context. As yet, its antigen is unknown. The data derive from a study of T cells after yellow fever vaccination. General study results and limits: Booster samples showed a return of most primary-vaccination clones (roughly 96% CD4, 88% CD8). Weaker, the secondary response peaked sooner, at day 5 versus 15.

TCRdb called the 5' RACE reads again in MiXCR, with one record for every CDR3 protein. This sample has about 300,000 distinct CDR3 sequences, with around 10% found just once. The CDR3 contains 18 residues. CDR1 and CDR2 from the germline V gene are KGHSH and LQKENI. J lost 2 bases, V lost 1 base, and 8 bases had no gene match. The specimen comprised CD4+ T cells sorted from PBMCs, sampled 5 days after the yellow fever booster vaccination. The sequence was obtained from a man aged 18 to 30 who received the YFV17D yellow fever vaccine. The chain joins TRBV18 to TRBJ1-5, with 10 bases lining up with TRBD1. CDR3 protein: CASSPLSPGTGGNQPQHF. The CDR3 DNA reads TGTGCCAGCTCACCACTAAGTCCCGGGACAGGGGGCAATCAGCCCCAGCATTTT.